These 27 T cell receptor beta chains came from one sample sequenced in a study of chronic HIV infection and antiretroviral therapy. TCRdb re-analysed the 5' RACE reads in MiXCR, keeping a single row per CDR3 protein. The sample lists 45,000 to 60,000 distinct CDR3 sequences, about 18% occurring once. Specimen: peripheral blood. These receptors all come from an adult who had HIV and had not received antiretroviral therapy, or was an uninfected healthy control (not recorded which).

In this sample, this clonotype turned up many times. The chain links TRBV20-1 to TRBJ1-4; D remains unclear. The V gene's germline CDR1 is DFQATT and CDR2 SNEGSKA (reference sequence). CDR3 size: 17 residues. V lost 0 bases and J 0 bases, leaving 14 bases between the germline ends. The CDR3 coding sequence is TGCAGTGCTAGAGATCCCCGCCGAGGAGCAACTAATGAAAAACTGTTTTTT. Its translation is CSARDPRRGATNEKLFF.

This clonotype was seen a handful of times. The chain carries TRBV9 and TRBJ2-7, with 12 bases identical to TRBD2. CDR3 length equals 15 residues. Trimming cost V 4 bases and J 4 bases; bases outside gene matches: 6. Germline loops: CDR1 SGDLS, CDR2 YYNGEE. The chain's CDR3 is CASSLTSGSGYEQYF. Here the CDR3 DNA reads TGTGCCAGCAGCCTGACTAGCGGGAGTGGATACGAGCAGTACTTC.

In its sample, this clonotype was seen a few times. The chain has TRBV28 and TRBJ2-6; D uncertain. The germline CDR1 and CDR2 sequences are MDHEN and SYDVKM. V lost 6 bases to trimming and J lost 2 bases, with 11 bases between them. The CDR3 runs 15 residues. For the CDR3, the DNA is TGTGCCAGCAGAGTTTACAGAGCTGGGGCCAACGTCCTGACTTTC. Translated: CASRVYRAGANVLTF.

The chain joins TRBV4-1 to TRBJ2-2, with 10 nucleotides matching TRBD2. CDR1 is MGHRA and CDR2 is YSYEKL in the germline V gene. This CDR3 is built from 17 residues. V shed 3 bases, J shed 2 bases, and the junction held 6 bases outside the gene matches. CDR3 protein: CASSQKLAGPNTGELFF. The CDR3, as DNA: TGCGCCAGCAGCCAGAAACTAGCGGGGCCTAACACCGGGGAGCTGTTTTTT.

The J gene is TRBJ2-4, the V gene TRBV9; weak D call: TRBD1 (6 bases). CDR3 length: 13 amino acids. Germline V gene data show CDR1 as SGDLS and CDR2 as YYNGEE. Trimming took off 0 bases at V and 7 bases at J, with 8 bases between the two ends. The DNA for the CDR3 is TGTGCCAGCAGCGTAGACCAGGGGAACATTCAGTACTTC. Amino acids: CASSVDQGNIQYF.

This clonotype has a handful of counts. The CDR3 is CAILGGVNYGYTF. The CDR3 bases are TGTGCCATCCTGGGAGGGGTCAACTATGGCTACACCTTC. The chain recombines TRBV28 with TRBJ1-2, with D maybe TRBD1 (5 bases). This CDR3 has 13 amino acids. Trimming took off 10 bases at V and 2 bases at J, with 14 bases between the two ends. CDR1 and CDR2 (germline): MDHEN, SYDVKM.

This clonotype was seen only a few times. This chain's CDR3 is CSVDRAGDNEQFF. The DNA for the CDR3 is TGCAGCGTTGATCGGGCAGGAGACAATGAGCAGTTCTTC. The V gene is TRBV29-1, the J gene TRBJ2-1, with D uncertain. This CDR3 region has 13 residues. Germline values: CDR1 SQVTM, CDR2 ANQGSEA. V lost 3 bases and J 5 bases, leaving 11 bases between the germline ends.

The CDR3: CARGGMNTEAFF. The CDR3 DNA reads as TGCGCCAGGGGGGGGATGAACACTGAAGCTTTCTTT. The chain is built from TRBV5-1 and TRBJ1-1, with D perhaps matching TRBD1 (5 bases). Germline values: CDR1 SGHRS, CDR2 YFSETQ. V lost 8 bases and J lost 0, with 8 bases in between. The CDR3 totals 12 residues.

Only a few counts were recorded for this clonotype. The chain joins TRBV29-1 to TRBJ1-2; D call uncertain. The CDR3 has 14 residues. V lost 1 base and J 4 bases, leaving 13 bases between the germline ends. CDR1 is SQVTM and CDR2 is ANQGSEA in the germline V gene. CDR3 DNA: TGCAGCGTTGAAGTCCTTGGCCAGGTCTATGGCTACACCTTC. It codes for CSVEVLGQVYGYTF. Full variable domain (rest looked up from reference TRBV29-1 and TRBJ1-2): SAVISQKPSRDICQRGTSLTIQCQVDSQVTMMFWYRQQPGQSLTLIATANQGSEATYESGFVIDKFPISRPNLTFSTLTVSNMSPEDSSIYLCSVEVLGQVYGYTFGSGTRLTVV.

This clonotype was observed a few times. The chain couples TRBV2 to TRBJ1-6; D perhaps matches TRBD1 (5 bases). The V and J ends lost 9 bases and 1 base respectively, with 16 bases between them. Germline CDR1 reads SNHLY; CDR2 reads FYNNEI. The CDR3 runs 16 residues. The CDR3 is CASTERGRSYNSPLHF. CDR3 in DNA: TGTGCCAGTACCGAGCGGGGCAGGTCCTATAATTCACCCCTCCACTTT.

This clonotype was observed a few times. The V call is TRBV5-1, the J call TRBJ2-3; D is possibly TRBD2 (5 bases). Germline loops: CDR1 SGHRS, CDR2 YFSETQ. The ends were cut back, 9 bases at V and 2 bases at J, with 13 bases in the middle. The length of the CDR3 is 13 residues. CDR3 region: CATSDWTTDTQYF. CDR3 DNA sequence: TGCGCCACTTCGGACTGGACCACAGATACGCAGTATTTT.

The genes are TRBV6-6 and TRBJ2-7; TRBD1 might be the D (6 bases). Trimming removed 4 bases from V and 3 bases from J, with 10 bases in between. CDR1 is MNHNY, CDR2 SVGAGI, per germline (reference sequence). CDR3 size: 13 residues. CDR3 bases: TGTGCCAGCAGTTCAGGGGTCGGCTACGAGCAGTACTTC. Translated: CASSSGVGYEQYF.

The V gene is TRBV11-2, the J gene TRBJ2-4; no clear D. The V and J ends lost 5 bases and 0 bases respectively, with 5 bases between them. In germline, CDR1 is SGHAT, CDR2 FQNNGV. The CDR3 has 13 amino acids. The CDR3 nucleotides are TGTGCCAGCAGCCCCCCAGCCAAAAACATTCAGTACTTC. Translated, it gives CASSPPAKNIQYF. Looking up the rest from reference TRBV11-2 and TRBJ2-4 gives the full variable domain: EAGVAQSPRYKIIEKRQSVAFWCNPISGHATLYWYQQILGQGPKLLIQFQNNGVVDDSQLPKDRFSAERLKGVDSTLKIQPAKLEDSAVYLCASSPPAKNIQYFGAGTRLSVL.

This clonotype was counted only a few times. The V and J genes are TRBV29-1 and TRBJ2-1, with D perhaps TRBD2 (5 bases). Germline CDR1 and CDR2: SQVTM and ANQGSEA. CDR3 length: 14 residues. The ends were cut back, 6 bases at V and 0 bases at J, with 12 bases in the middle. The chain's CDR3 is CSVVGRSSYNEQFF. The CDR3, as DNA: TGCAGCGTAGTAGGGAGAAGCTCCTACAATGAGCAGTTCTTC.

The V gene is TRBV27, the J gene TRBJ2-3; the D is unclear. Germline CDR1 and CDR2: MNHEY and SMNVEV (reference sequence). V shed 3 bases and J shed 5 bases, with 12 bases lying between them. This CDR3 has 14 amino acids. As DNA, the CDR3 is TGTGCCAGCAGTTTTCTTGGGCAGGAAGATACGCAGTATTTT. It translates to CASSFLGQEDTQYF.

This clonotype occurred once. V and J are TRBV30 and TRBJ1-4; D gene ambiguous. This CDR3 has 13 residues. The V and J ends lost 0 bases and 11 bases respectively, with 13 bases between them. Germline V lookup: CDR1 GTSNPN, CDR2 SVGIG (reference sequence). The CDR3 is CAWSVKRTGKLFF. For the CDR3, the DNA is TGTGCCTGGAGTGTAAAAAGAACGGGGAAACTGTTTTTT.

This clonotype was detected only a few times. This chain joins TRBV2 and TRBJ2-1; maybe TRBD2 (6 bases). V lost 8 bases and J lost 5, with 19 bases in between. CDR1 is SNHLY, CDR2 FYNNEI, per germline. The CDR3 runs 15 residues. This CDR3 is CASGRDSLPHNEQFF. The CDR3 DNA reads TGTGCCAGCGGGCGGGACTCCCTTCCTCACAATGAGCAGTTCTTC.

A few counts support this clonotype. The gene calls are TRBV15 and TRBJ1-2, with a tentative D call TRBD1 (6 bases). The germline CDR1 and CDR2 sequences are LNHNV and YYDKDF (reference sequence). V dropped 0 bases and J dropped 8 bases, with 13 bases sitting between them. This CDR3 spans 14 amino acids. The CDR3 region has the DNA TGTGCCACCAGCAGAGATCCAGGGGAACAAGGCTACACCTTC. Residues: CATSRDPGEQGYTF.

This clonotype was counted many times. The chain links TRBV7-9 to TRBJ2-1; 14 bases line up with TRBD2. Germline CDR1 SEHNR, CDR2 FQNEAQ (reference sequence). The ends lost 5 bases at V and 6 bases at J; junction bases unmatched: 9. This CDR3 is built from 17 residues. The CDR3 DNA reads as TGTGCCAGCAGCGCGAAACGACTAGCGGGAGGGGTCAATGAGCAGTTCTTC. Encoded protein: CASSAKRLAGGVNEQFF. Full variable domain (remainder filled in from reference TRBV7-9 and TRBJ2-1): DTGVSQNPRHKITKRGQNVTFRCDPISEHNRLYWYRQTLGQGPEFLTYFQNEAQLEKSRLLSDRFSAERPKGSFSTLEIQRTEQGDSAMYLCASSAKRLAGGVNEQFFGPGTRLTVL.

This rearrangement joins TRBV27 to TRBJ2-3; perhaps D is TRBD1 or TRBD2 (5 bases each). The germline gives CDR1 MNHEY, CDR2 SMNVEV (reference sequence). The CDR3 has 15 amino acids. Between the trimmed V and J ends, which lost 8 bases and 7 bases, there was a span of 22 bases. The CDR3 sequence is CASVEWGPEKNTQYF. CDR3 DNA: TGTGCCAGCGTAGAATGGGGACCAGAAAAAAATACGCAGTATTTT.

This clonotype was seen a handful of times. This chain uses TRBV5-1 with TRBJ1-6, with a weak D call TRBD1 (6 bases). Germline V gene sequence: CDR1 SGHRS, CDR2 YFSETQ. The germline V and J ends were trimmed by 5 bases and 5 bases, with 17 bases remaining between them. The CDR3 has 16 amino acids. The CDR3 DNA reads TGCGCCAGCAGACCCACCGCCGGACAGAATAATTCACCCCTCCACTTT. It specifies CASRPTAGQNNSPLHF.

The chain couples TRBV4-1 to TRBJ2-2, with D possibly called TRBD1 or TRBD2 (5 bases each). Trimming removed 4 bases at V and 3 bases at J, with 12 bases between. CDR1 MGHRA and CDR2 YSYEKL come from the germline V gene. The CDR3 loop spans 15 amino acids. The DNA of the CDR3 is TGCGCCAGCAGCCTCCGGGACGGATACACCGGGGAGCTGTTTTTT. Protein: CASSLRDGYTGELFF.

This clonotype occurred a few times. V is TRBV4-1 and J is TRBJ2-7; 13 positions match TRBD2. Germline V gene lookup returns CDR1 MGHRA and CDR2 YSYEKL. The CDR3 is 16 amino acids. The ends lost 5 bases at V and 3 bases at J; junction bases unmatched: 7. CDR3 protein: CASSTILAGGHYEQYF. CDR3 DNA: TGCGCCAGCAGCACCATACTAGCGGGAGGGCACTACGAGCAGTACTTC.

The chain combines TRBV7-9 with TRBJ1-6; unclear D gene. Germline CDR1 and CDR2: SEHNR and FQNEAQ (reference sequence). V lost 0 bases and J lost 7, with 13 bases in between. CDR3 length: 16 residues. This chain's CDR3 is CASSLAVSSRNSPLHF. The DNA for the CDR3 is TGTGCCAGCAGCTTAGCTGTCTCTAGCAGGAATTCACCCCTCCACTTT.

This clonotype occurred a few times. The V gene is TRBV30, the J gene TRBJ2-1; TRBD1 is a possible D gene (6 bases). The CDR3 is 12 amino acids. Trimming cost V 1 base and J 12 bases, with 13 bases left between them. CDR1 is GTSNPN and CDR2 is SVGIG in the germline V gene (reference sequence). The CDR3 DNA sequence: TGTGCCTGGAGTGCAGGGGAATTGTGGCAGTTCTTC. This codes for CAWSAGELWQFF.

This clonotype has just a few counts. V usage is TRBV4-1 and J usage is TRBJ1-4; D is unresolved. From germline, CDR1 is MGHRA and CDR2 YSYEKL. This CDR3 contains 11 residues. The CDR3 loop reads CATSTNEKLFF. The CDR3 DNA follows: TGCGCTACGTCAACTAATGAAAAACTGTTTTTT.

This rearrangement joins TRBV28 to TRBJ2-7, with D hard to call. Germline V gene lookup returns CDR1 MDHEN and CDR2 SYDVKM. This CDR3 has 18 amino acids. The V and J ends lost 4 bases and 2 bases respectively, with 24 bases between them. The CDR3 is CASSYSLATKTPTYEQYF. The CDR3 DNA reads as TGTGCCAGCAGTTACTCCTTAGCAACAAAAACTCCAACCTACGAGCAGTACTTC.